The 29 T cell receptor beta chains below come from one sample, sequenced in a study of T cell repertoires in cytomegalovirus infection. Using its own MiXCR run on the reads, TCRdb lists one record per CDR3 protein. The sample has about 770,000 distinct CDR3 sequences, 25% to 30% seen once. Which antigens these TCRs recognize remains unknown. Sequencing was performed on cultured CD8+ T cells from PBMCs, taken from culture after CMV antigen stimulation. These TCRs come from a human donor in good health (CMV status not recorded). Some clones in this sample may be carry-over from other donors' samples.

The rearrangement joins TRBV5-6 to TRBJ2-3; 14 bases fit TRBD2. J gave up 2 bases and V 2 bases, and 4 bases lay outside the gene matches. CDR1 SGHDT and CDR2 YYEEEE come from the germline V gene. The CDR3 length is 17 residues. This chain's CDR3 is CASSFGLAGGNTDTQYF. CDR3 nucleotides: TGTGCCAGCAGCTTTGGACTAGCGGGGGGTAACACAGATACGCAGTATTTT.

This chain uses TRBV12-3 or TRBV12-4 with TRBJ2-1; 7 bases match TRBD1. The CDR3 length is 16 residues. Trimming at V came to 3 bases and at J to 2 bases, leaving 7 bases not matched to a gene. In nucleotides, the CDR3 is TGTGCCAGCAGTTTCAGAGGGACAGCACCCTACAATGAGCAGTTCTTC. This sequence encodes CASSFRGTAPYNEQFF.

This clonotype showed up many times. The chain employs TRBV7-2 and TRBJ2-5; tentatively, D is TRBD2 (5 bases). Germline V gene data show CDR1 as SGHTA and CDR2 as FQGNSA. Trimming took 2 bases from V and 0 from J, leaving 7 bases between them. There are 14 residues in the CDR3. The CDR3 loop reads CASSLWGDQETQYF. The CDR3 nucleotides read TGTGCCAGCAGCTTATGGGGAGACCAAGAGACCCAGTACTTC.

DNA for the CDR3: TGTGCCAGCAGTACCCCGAGAGAGACAGGACAGCCCCAGCATTTT. As protein: CASSTPRETGQPQHF. The rearrangement joins TRBV6-5 to TRBJ1-5, with a possible D match to TRBD1 (6 bases). Germline V CDR1 and CDR2: MNHEY, SVGAGI. The CDR3 runs to 15 residues. Between the trimmed V and J ends, which lost 5 bases and 7 bases, there was a span of 18 bases.

V usage is TRBV27 and J usage is TRBJ1-6; 8 nucleotides line up with TRBD1. V shed 2 bases and J 8 bases; nucleotides not matched to a gene: 8. The germline gives CDR1 MNHEY, CDR2 SMNVEV (reference sequence). This CDR3 is built from 16 residues. The chain's CDR3 is CASSLIGGQGDSPLHF. CDR3 bases: TGTGCCAGCAGTTTAATTGGCGGACAGGGTGATTCACCCCTCCACTTT.

The rearrangement uses TRBV20-1 and TRBJ2-1; perhaps TRBD2 as D (7 bases). With 5 bases removed from V and 8 bases from J, the gap between germline ends came to 19 bases. Germline V gene sequence: CDR1 DFQATT, CDR2 SNEGSKA (reference sequence). The CDR3 loop spans 14 amino acids. CDR3 bases: TGCAGTGCTCCAGTCGGGGGGCAAAGGCATGAGCAGTTCTTC. Translated: CSAPVGGQRHEQFF.

J is TRBJ1-2 and V is TRBV6-2 or TRBV6-3, with TRBD1 as a possible D gene (5 bases). The germline V gene has CDR1 MNHEY and CDR2 SVGEGT. This CDR3 has 15 amino acids. Trimming took off 7 bases at V and 5 bases at J, with 20 bases between the two ends. The CDR3 spells CASNTEAGHFYGYTF. The CDR3 nucleotides are TGTGCCAGCAATACCGAAGCGGGGCACTTTTATGGCTACACCTTC.

The chain employs TRBV6-5 and TRBJ2-2; TRBD1 or TRBD2 may be the D gene (5 bases each). With 3 bases removed from V and 4 bases from J, the gap between germline ends came to 18 bases. CDR1 and CDR2 (germline): MNHEY, SVGAGI. The CDR3 runs to 17 residues. The CDR3 loop is CASSYGTWGSTTGELFF. In nucleotides, the CDR3 is TGTGCCAGCAGTTATGGGACCTGGGGCAGTACCACCGGGGAGCTGTTTTTT.

This clonotype was detected only a few times. The chain carries TRBV7-9 and TRBJ2-5; TRBD1 matches 7 bases. V gave up 5 bases and J gave up 1 base; unmatched junction bases: 4. The germline V gene encodes CDR1 SEHNR and CDR2 FQNEAQ (reference sequence). This CDR3 comprises 14 residues. DNA for the CDR3: TGTGCCAGCAGCCCGGACAGGTTCCAAGAGACCCAGTACTTC. This codes for CASSPDRFQETQYF.

This clonotype was seen a handful of times. This chain links TRBV27 with TRBJ2-7; D is unclear. The CDR3 length is 13 residues. The germline V and J ends were trimmed by 3 bases and 3 bases, with 9 bases remaining between them. The germline gives CDR1 MNHEY, CDR2 SMNVEV (reference sequence). The CDR3 coding sequence is TGTGCCAGCAGTTTTGGTCTGATCTACGAGCAGTACTTC. Protein: CASSFGLIYEQYF.

This clonotype was counted at least ten times. The J gene is TRBJ1-5, the V gene TRBV7-4, with a tentative D call TRBD1 (5 bases). V was cut by 3 bases and J by 2 bases, with 11 bases left in between. There are 15 residues in the CDR3. Germline V gives CDR1 SGHVT, CDR2 SQSDAQ. CDR3 amino acids: CASSFSIQGNQPQHF. CDR3 DNA sequence: TGTGCCAGCAGCTTTTCAATACAGGGCAATCAGCCCCAGCATTTT.

The sample holds a few counts of this clonotype. The rearrangement links TRBV6-2 or TRBV6-3 to TRBJ2-1, with 9 bases fitting TRBD2. Germline CDR1 reads MNHEY; CDR2 reads SVGEGT. This CDR3 region has 13 residues. Trimming cost V 10 bases and J 5 bases; bases outside gene matches: 6. For the CDR3, the DNA is TGTGCCACCGGACTAGCGTTAAACAATGAGCAGTTCTTC. Translated, it gives CATGLALNNEQFF.

V is TRBV19 and J is TRBJ2-1, with D perhaps matching TRBD1 or TRBD2 (5 bases each). The germline CDR1 and CDR2 sequences are LNHDA and SQIVND (reference sequence). The germline V and J ends were trimmed by 3 bases and 6 bases, with 12 bases remaining between them. CDR3 length: 14 amino acids. The CDR3 region has the DNA TGTGCCAGTAGTATTCAGGGTGAGGGCAATGAGCAGTTCTTC. Residues: CASSIQGEGNEQFF.

This clonotype has ten or more counts. This chain joins TRBV19 and TRBJ1-1; TRBD1 matches 7 bases. Germline V lookup: CDR1 LNHDA, CDR2 SQIVND (reference sequence). V was clipped by 6 bases and J by 6 bases; unmatched bases: 10. The CDR3 runs 14 residues. The CDR3 DNA sequence: TGTGCCAGTAGGATTGACAGGGCCCGCGCTGAAGCTTTCTTT. It translates to CASRIDRARAEAFF.

The chain joins TRBV23-1 to TRBJ2-7; no definite D call. TRBV23-1 is an ORF, and what it does is uncertain. CDR3 length equals 16 residues. The germline V and J ends were trimmed by 6 bases and 3 bases, with 21 bases remaining between them. The DNA for the CDR3 is TGCGCCAGCAGCCCCGGGCCTCCCCGCCCGCACTACGAGCAGTACGTC. Protein: CASSPGPPRPHYEQYV.

The chain uses TRBV19 and TRBJ1-3; D perhaps matches TRBD1 (6 bases). V shed 7 bases and J shed 1 base, with 20 bases lying between them. Germline V gene sequence: CDR1 LNHDA, CDR2 SQIVND (reference sequence). The CDR3 runs 17 residues. The CDR3 loop is CASIPGDHGPSGNTIYF. CDR3 DNA sequence: TGTGCCAGTATCCCAGGGGACCACGGGCCTTCTGGAAACACCATATATTTT. Variable domain in full (rest from reference TRBV19 and TRBJ1-3): DGGITQSPKYLFRKEGQNVTLSCEQNLNHDAMYWYRQDPGQGLRLIYYSQIVNDFQKGDIAEGYSVSREKKESFPLTVTSAQKNPTAFYLCASIPGDHGPSGNTIYFGEGSWLTVV.

This clonotype was observed a handful of times. The V call is TRBV19, the J call TRBJ1-1; D might be TRBD1 (6 bases). V gave up 1 base and J gave up 4 bases, with 13 bases separating them. The CDR3 has 15 amino acids. CDR1 is LNHDA, CDR2 SQIVND, per germline (reference sequence). For the CDR3, the DNA is TGTGCCAGTAGTATAGCCTCACAGGGAACCACTGAAGCTTTCTTT. Translated, it gives CASSIASQGTTEAFF.

This clonotype was detected many times. DNA of the CDR3: TGTGCCAGCAGTTGGGGACAGGGCGGGAACACTGAAGCTTTCTTT. Translating gives CASSWGQGGNTEAFF. The gene calls are TRBV6-1 and TRBJ1-1; 9 bases fit TRBD1. V lost 5 bases, J lost 1 base, and 5 bases stayed unmatched. The CDR3 has 15 amino acids. Germline V gives CDR1 MNHNS, CDR2 SASEGT.

The CDR3 protein is CASSQFDGAGTEAFF. The CDR3 region has the DNA TGTGCCAGCAGCCAATTTGACGGGGCCGGCACTGAAGCTTTCTTT. The chain joins TRBV16 to TRBJ1-1; the D gene is possibly TRBD1 (5 bases). This CDR3 is 15 amino acids long. The V gene lost 1 base and the J gene lost 4 bases, with 13 bases spanning the gap. Germline V gene sequence: CDR1 KGHSY, CDR2 FQNENV.

The chain is built from TRBV6-8 and TRBJ2-3; TRBD2 matches 8 bases. The germline V gene has CDR1 MNHGY and CDR2 SAAAGT. Trimming cost V 6 bases and J 5 bases; bases outside gene matches: 7. This CDR3 has 14 amino acids. CDR3 protein: CASRIAGQGDTQYF. The CDR3 region has the DNA TGTGCCAGCAGGATAGCGGGGCAGGGAGATACGCAGTATTTT.

This clonotype was seen once. The chain recombines TRBV15 with TRBJ2-5; 14 positions agree with TRBD2. The CDR3 length is 19 residues. CDR1 LNHNV and CDR2 YYDKDF come from the germline V gene (reference sequence). After removal of 2 bases from V and 5 bases from J, the junction contained 13 bases not matched to a gene. CDR3 nucleotide sequence: TGTGCCACCAGCAGACCCGAACAGGGACTAGCGGGGGTAGAGGAGACCCAGTACTTC. Protein product: CATSRPEQGLAGVEETQYF.

The genes are TRBV12-3 or TRBV12-4 and TRBJ2-5; no reliable D call. The CDR3 loop spans 17 amino acids. V was pared by 5 bases and J by 3 bases, with 22 bases between. This CDR3 is CASSPQEVLRLEETQYF. CDR3 sequence (DNA): TGTGCCAGCAGTCCCCAGGAAGTGCTAAGGTTAGAAGAGACCCAGTACTTC.

This clonotype has just a few counts. The rearrangement joins TRBV20-1 to TRBJ2-5, with 7 bases matching TRBD1. Per germline, CDR1 DFQATT and CDR2 SNEGSKA (reference sequence). V trimming: 3 bases; J trimming: 0 bases; junction bases outside the gene matches: 19. This CDR3 comprises 19 residues. CDR3 sequence (DNA): TGCAGTGCTAGGAACACAAGAAAGATAGGGACAGAGTACCAAGAGACCCAGTACTTC. As protein: CSARNTRKIGTEYQETQYF.

This clonotype was counted a few times. The chain uses TRBV7-9 and TRBJ2-6, with unresolved D. The CDR3 is made up of 14 amino acids. Trimming pared 4 bases from V and 3 bases from J, leaving 7 bases between. The V gene's germline CDR1 is SEHNR and CDR2 FQNEAQ (reference sequence). CDR3 coding DNA: TGTGCCAGCAGCTCTGAAGATGGGGCCAACGTCCTGACTTTC. It codes for CASSSEDGANVLTF.

The chain links TRBV9 to TRBJ1-1; possibly TRBD1 for D (6 bases). The CDR3 runs 14 residues. Between the trimmed V and J ends, which lost 3 bases and 4 bases, there was a span of 13 bases. Germline V lookup: CDR1 SGDLS, CDR2 YYNGEE. CDR3 bases: TGTGCCAGCAGCGGAACAGGGATGGTCACTGAAGCTTTCTTT. It is translated as CASSGTGMVTEAFF.

The V gene is TRBV6-5, the J gene TRBJ2-1; D is uncertain. The CDR3 sequence is 14 residues long. Germline CDR1 MNHEY, CDR2 SVGAGI. Deletions cut 5 bases from V and 4 bases from J, with 12 bases between. CDR3: CASSVLQFYNEQFF. CDR3 coding DNA: TGTGCCAGCAGTGTCCTTCAATTTTACAATGAGCAGTTCTTC.

This chain connects TRBV6-1 to TRBJ2-2, with a possible D match to TRBD1 (6 bases). V lost 6 bases, J lost 7 bases, and 15 bases lay in between. The germline V gene encodes CDR1 MNHNS and CDR2 SASEGT. This CDR3 contains 14 residues. This chain's CDR3 is CASRRAGADGELFF. The CDR3, as DNA: TGTGCCAGCAGGAGGGCAGGGGCGGACGGGGAGCTGTTTTTT.

This clonotype was detected only a few times. The rearrangement links TRBV19 to TRBJ1-5; no clear D gene. The CDR3 runs 13 residues. Germline V gene sequence: CDR1 LNHDA, CDR2 SQIVND (reference sequence). V lost 0 bases and J 9 bases, leaving 9 bases between the germline ends. The CDR3 nucleotides read TGTGCCAGTAGTATAGAAGTGGTGGGGCCCCAGCATTTT. Translation gives CASSIEVVGPQHF.

The rearrangement joins TRBV19 to TRBJ2-7, with a tentative D call TRBD2 (6 bases). The V gene's germline CDR1 is LNHDA and CDR2 SQIVND (reference sequence). Trimming shortened V by 3 bases and J by 3 bases, and 9 bases separated the two germline ends. CDR3 size: 13 residues. In DNA, the CDR3 is TGTGCCAGTAGTATGGGACTGAGCTACGAGCAGTACGTC. Its translation is CASSMGLSYEQYV.